This entry lists 32 T cell receptor beta chains sequenced from one sample in a study of shared clonotypes between healthy human individuals. Data came from immunoSEQ multiplex PCR; TCRdb stores just in-frame clones and leaves some out. In the table there are some 1,100,000 clones, about four fifths of which are singletons. Material: memory CD4+ T cells from PBMCs. Subset: CD45RA-negative fraction. These receptors all stem from a man between 18 and 29 years old in good health. Some clones in this sample may be carry-over from other donors' samples.

The chain uses TRBV11-2 and TRBJ2-3; the match to TRBD1 covers 7 bases. The junction had 7 bases not matched to a gene; V was cut back by 5 bases and J by 8 bases. The CDR3 contains 13 residues. The V gene's germline CDR1 is SGHAT and CDR2 FQNNGV. The CDR3, as DNA: TGTGCCAGCAGCCTCCGGGACAGTGGTACGCAGTATTTT. Encoded protein: CASSLRDSGTQYF.

The CDR3 reads CASSQAREGQLEQYF. The CDR3 DNA reads as TGCGCCAGCAGCCAAGCGCGGGAGGGCCAGTTGGAGCAGTACTTC. V is TRBV4-1 and J is TRBJ2-7; TRBD2 agrees at 9 bases. CDR3 length equals 15 residues. J lost 7 bases, V lost 1 base, and 8 bases had no gene match. Germline CDR1 and CDR2: MGHRA and YSYEKL.

The chain carries TRBV5-6 and TRBJ2-3; D is unresolved. Germline loops: CDR1 SGHDT, CDR2 YYEEEE. The V end lost 0 bases, the J end lost 1 base, and 6 bases lay between the germline ends. The CDR3 length is 14 residues. The CDR3 nucleotides are TGTGCCAGCAGCTTGGAAGGGCGCACAGATACGCAGTATTTT. This gives the protein CASSLEGRTDTQYF.

This chain links TRBV27 with TRBJ2-5; either TRBD1 or TRBD2 may fit D (5 bases each). Germline CDR1 and CDR2: MNHEY and SMNVEV (reference sequence). The V and J ends lost 4 bases and 4 bases respectively, with 13 bases between them. CDR3 length equals 14 residues. CDR3 bases: TGTGCCAGCAGTTCCGGGGCGATCGGAGAGACCCAGTACTTC. It specifies CASSSGAIGETQYF.

V usage is TRBV18 and J usage is TRBJ2-1, with D perhaps TRBD1 (8 bases). There are 15 residues in the CDR3. Germline V gives CDR1 KGHSH, CDR2 LQKENI. V dropped 2 bases and J dropped 6 bases, with 14 bases sitting between them. The CDR3 region is CASSPGQGGGNEQFF. DNA of the CDR3: TGTGCCAGCTCACCAGGACAGGGAGGGGGCAATGAGCAGTTCTTC.

This clone was counted only a few times. This chain uses TRBV27 with TRBJ2-3, with D possibly matching TRBD1 (7 bases). The CDR3 extends over 15 amino acids. The V gene's germline CDR1 is MNHEY and CDR2 SMNVEV (reference sequence). The V and J ends lost 2 bases and 1 base respectively, with 10 bases between them. CDR3 in amino acids: CASSLQGEGTDTQYF. In DNA, the CDR3 is TGTGCCAGCAGTTTACAGGGGGAGGGCACAGATACGCAGTATTTT.

The chain couples TRBV29-1 to TRBJ2-7; D ambiguous. Germline V gene lookup returns CDR1 SQVTM and CDR2 ANQGSEA. Deletions cut 4 bases from V and 1 base from J, with 11 bases between. This CDR3 has 13 residues. The CDR3 nucleotides read TGCAGCGTTGCCCAGGAGACTTCCTACGAGCAGTACTTC. Translated, it gives CSVAQETSYEQYF.

Details on this clone: The same CDR3 can be traced to other DNA sequences in this sample. The chain has TRBV5-4 and TRBJ2-5, with D hard to call. Germline V gene sequence: CDR1 SGHNT, CDR2 YYREEE (reference sequence). The CDR3 runs 13 residues. Trimming left V 0 bases short and J 5 bases short, with 8 bases between. The CDR3 DNA follows: TGTGCCAGCAGCTTGGGGGGTGGGGAGACCCAGTACTTC. This sequence encodes CASSLGGGETQYF.

This chain uses TRBV6-5 with TRBJ2-3, with D uncertain. Germline V lookup: CDR1 MNHEY, CDR2 SVGAGI. V lost 5 bases and J 3 bases, leaving 15 bases between the germline ends. The CDR3 runs to 15 residues. The CDR3, as DNA: TGTGCCAGCAGTCCGCGAATGGTCGGTACAGATACGCAGTATTTT. As protein: CASSPRMVGTDTQYF.

This chain connects TRBV11-1 to TRBJ2-6; 10 nucleotides match TRBD2. This CDR3 has 18 amino acids. Germline loops: CDR1 SGHAT, CDR2 FQDESV (reference sequence). The V and J ends lost 1 base and 0 bases, in that order; junction bases with no gene match: 3. The CDR3 region is CASSLVLAGSSGANVLTF. CDR3 sequence (DNA): TGTGCCAGCAGCTTAGTACTAGCGGGAAGCTCTGGGGCCAACGTCCTGACTTTC.

This rearrangement joins TRBV5-4 to TRBJ2-1; 7 bases line up with TRBD2. V was clipped by 1 base and J by 2 bases; unmatched bases: 3. CDR1 is SGHNT, CDR2 YYREEE, per germline (reference sequence). The CDR3 runs 15 residues. CDR3 DNA: TGTGCCAGCAGCTTGAGGGAGGGGCCCTACAATGAGCAGTTCTTC. Its translation: CASSLREGPYNEQFF.

This chain connects TRBV2 to TRBJ1-2; tentative D call: TRBD1 (5 bases). The V gene's germline CDR1 is SNHLY and CDR2 FYNNEI. V was cut by 3 bases and J by 7 bases, with 15 bases left in between. The CDR3 consists of 14 residues. CDR3 nucleotides: TGTGCCAGCAGTGATGGGACGTGGGAGGCTGGCTACACCTTC. It translates to CASSDGTWEAGYTF.

The V gene is TRBV2, the J gene TRBJ1-4; D call uncertain. The CDR3 covers 11 residues. The germline CDR1 and CDR2 sequences are SNHLY and FYNNEI. V was pared by 7 bases and J by 10 bases, with 10 bases between. The CDR3 DNA is TGTGCCAGCATGGTATGGTCAAAACTGTTTTTT. It codes for CASMVWSKLFF.

On this clone itself: This likely came from a read error, as a far larger clone is one base away. The conserved phenylalanine or tryptophan normally closing the CDR3 is absent here, so this likely arose from a read error. This chain connects TRBV7-8 to TRBJ1-2; D gene unclear. Germline lookup yields CDR1 SGHVS and CDR2 FQNEAQ. The CDR3 extends over 15 amino acids. The V end lost 5 bases, the J end lost 5 bases, and 18 bases lay between the germline ends. CDR3: CASSPRAGVGYGYTS. CDR3 nucleotides: TGTGCCAGCAGCCCTAGGGCCGGAGTGGGTTATGGCTACACCTCC.

Details on this clone: Being one base from a much bigger clone, this may be a read error. The chain links TRBV27 to TRBJ1-2; tentatively, D is TRBD1 (5 bases). CDR3 length: 13 residues. Trimming took 3 bases from V and 8 from J, leaving 13 bases between them. Germline CDR1 MNHEY, CDR2 SMNVEV (reference sequence). Here the CDR3 DNA reads TGTGCCAGCAGTTTGCAGGGTTTCGGGGGCTACACCTTC. It translates to CASSLQGFGGYTF.

The chain recombines TRBV5-8 with TRBJ1-5; D perhaps matches TRBD1 (5 bases). This CDR3 comprises 15 residues. Germline V gene data show CDR1 as SGHTS and CDR2 as YDEGEE. V shed 4 bases and J shed 1 base, with 12 bases lying between them. This CDR3 is CASSLGGGSNQPQHF. CDR3 DNA: TGTGCCAGCAGCCTGGGCGGGGGAAGCAATCAGCCCCAGCATTTT.

The J gene is TRBJ1-1, the V gene TRBV19; the D is unclear. Germline V lookup: CDR1 LNHDA, CDR2 SQIVND (reference sequence). CDR3 size: 13 residues. Trimming left V 7 bases short and J 1 base short, with 10 bases between. The CDR3 here is CASTNFPNTEAFF. The CDR3, as DNA: TGTGCCAGTACCAATTTCCCGAACACTGAAGCTTTCTTT.

V and J are TRBV27 and TRBJ2-1; D remains unclear. The CDR3 covers 13 residues. V lost 4 bases, J lost 10 bases, and 14 bases lay in between. Germline CDR1 reads MNHEY; CDR2 reads SMNVEV (reference sequence). The CDR3 nucleotides are TGTGCCAGCAGTTCTACGGCCCCGAGGGAGCAGTTCTTC. Amino acid sequence: CASSSTAPREQFF.

The chain employs TRBV9 and TRBJ2-6, with D unclear. The V gene lost 0 bases and the J gene lost 2 bases, with 9 bases spanning the gap. Germline CDR1 SGDLS, CDR2 YYNGEE. The CDR3 runs to 16 residues. CDR3 coding DNA: TGTGCCAGCAGCGTAGGGGGAAATACTGGGGCCAACGTCCTGACTTTC. Translation gives CASSVGGNTGANVLTF.

V is TRBV7-9 and J is TRBJ1-5; 9 bases agree with TRBD1. Germline V gives CDR1 SEHNR, CDR2 FQNEAQ (reference sequence). The J segment lost 5 bases and the V segment lost 5 bases, leaving 1 base of the junction unmatched. The CDR3 runs 13 residues. CDR3 in amino acids: CASSRTGDQPQHF. CDR3 nucleotide sequence: TGTGCCAGCAGCAGGACAGGGGATCAGCCCCAGCATTTT. The full variable domain, in which reference TRBV7-9 and TRBJ1-5 provide the parts outside the CDR3, is DTGVSQNPRHKITKRGQNVTFRCDPISEHNRLYWYRQTLGQGPEFLTYFQNEAQLEKSRLLSDRFSAERPKGSFSTLEIQRTEQGDSAMYLCASSRTGDQPQHFGDGTRLSIL.

V and J are TRBV28 and TRBJ1-3; D is uncertain. The CDR3 runs 13 residues. From germline, CDR1 is MDHEN and CDR2 SYDVKM. Between the trimmed V and J ends, which lost 6 bases and 6 bases, there was a span of 12 bases. DNA of the CDR3: TGTGCCAGCAGCCTCACGGCCAAAAACACCATATATTTT. It is translated as CASSLTAKNTIYF.

This chain links TRBV6-5 with TRBJ2-7; D uncertain. The length of the CDR3 is 15 residues. Between the trimmed V and J ends, which lost 2 bases and 2 bases, there was a span of 13 bases. From germline, CDR1 is MNHEY and CDR2 SVGAGI. CDR3 nucleotide sequence: TGTGCCAGCAGTTACAGTTCCGGGTGGGCCTACGAGCAGTACTTC. Its translation is CASSYSSGWAYEQYF.

The chain is built from TRBV7-2 and TRBJ2-3; 11 nucleotides match TRBD2. CDR1 and CDR2 (germline): SGHTA, FQGNSA. The CDR3 is 15 amino acids. V shed 3 bases, J shed 4 bases, and the junction held 3 bases outside the gene matches. This CDR3 reads CASSLIAGGPDTQYF. The CDR3, as DNA: TGTGCCAGCAGCTTGATAGCGGGAGGGCCAGATACGCAGTATTTT.

Only one count was recorded for this clone. This chain links TRBV7-6 with TRBJ2-7; 14 bases match TRBD2. The CDR3 length is 16 residues. CDR1 is SGHVS and CDR2 is FNYEAQ in the germline V gene. The V segment lost 5 bases and the J segment 5 bases; nucleotides outside the gene matches: 8. As DNA, the CDR3 is TGTGCCAGCAGCCCGGGGACTAGCGGGAGCAATCACGAGCAGTACTTC. Translation: CASSPGTSGSNHEQYF.

The V call is TRBV4-1, the J call TRBJ2-5; TRBD1 matches 8 bases. CDR1 and CDR2 from the germline V gene are MGHRA and YSYEKL. The CDR3 extends over 15 amino acids. Trimming at V came to 8 bases and at J to 5 bases, leaving 13 bases not matched to a gene. This CDR3 is CASRREQGVWETQYF. CDR3 coding DNA: TGCGCCAGCCGCCGCGAACAGGGGGTCTGGGAGACCCAGTACTTC.

The CDR3 DNA is TGCGCCAGCAGCTTGGCCAACAGGGGGGAGGAAAAACTGTTTTTT. As protein: CASSLANRGEEKLFF. V and J are TRBV5-1 and TRBJ1-4, with 8 bases fitting TRBD1. Germline lookup yields CDR1 SGHRS and CDR2 YFSETQ. V was pared by 0 bases and J by 8 bases, with 6 bases of the junction left unmatched. The CDR3 totals 15 residues.

This rearrangement joins TRBV10-1 to TRBJ2-7; 11 nucleotides agree with TRBD2. Germline V CDR1 and CDR2: WNHNN, SYGVQD (reference sequence). V lost 4 bases, J lost 6 bases, and 14 bases stayed unmatched. The CDR3 is 17 residues long. The CDR3 reads CASSAGTSGPGACEQYF. CDR3 coding DNA: TGCGCCAGCAGTGCCGGGACTAGCGGCCCGGGGGCCTGCGAGCAGTACTTC.

The chain is built from TRBV30 and TRBJ2-1, with 15 bases matching TRBD2. Germline CDR1 is GTSNPN and CDR2 is SVGIG (reference sequence). V lost 0 bases to trimming and J lost 7 bases; unmatched junction nucleotides: 4. There are 16 residues in the CDR3. The CDR3 coding sequence is TGTGCCTGGAGTGTACCCGGGACTAGCGGGAGGAATGAGCAGTTCTTC. Translating gives CAWSVPGTSGRNEQFF.

This clone was picked up a small number of times. V is TRBV13 and J is TRBJ2-3, with D unclear. V lost 1 base, J lost 4 bases, and 9 bases lay in between. Germline loops: CDR1 PRHDT, CDR2 FYEKMQ (reference sequence). The CDR3 sequence is 14 residues long. CDR3 sequence (DNA): TGTGCCAGCAGCTTAGCTGGGATTGCAGATACGCAGTATTTT. Translating it yields CASSLAGIADTQYF.

The chain uses TRBV18 and TRBJ1-5; 8 nucleotides align to TRBD1. In germline, CDR1 is KGHSH, CDR2 LQKENI. Trimming at V came to 2 bases and at J to 1 base, leaving 4 bases not matched to a gene. The CDR3 is 16 residues long. CDR3 sequence: CASSPYQGASNQPQHF. CDR3 bases: TGTGCCAGCTCACCATATCAGGGGGCAAGCAATCAGCCCCAGCATTTT.

As to this clone: A read error may explain this, as a much larger clone is one base away. Additional DNA sequences in this sample encode the identical CDR3. J is TRBJ1-1 and V is TRBV5-1; D remains unclear. Trimming took off 0 bases at V and 1 base at J, with 4 bases between the two ends. CDR1 is SGHRS and CDR2 is YFSETQ in the germline V gene. This CDR3 contains 13 residues. CDR3 nucleotide sequence: TGCGCCAGCAGCTTGGATAGGAACACTGAAGCTTTCTTT. Its protein product is CASSLDRNTEAFF.

The chain combines TRBV10-3 with TRBJ2-2; D is possibly TRBD2 (7 bases). V was shortened by 3 bases and J by 6 bases, with 23 bases between the two germline ends. The germline V gene encodes CDR1 ENHRY and CDR2 SYGVKD. This CDR3 contains 18 residues. The CDR3 region has the DNA TGTGCCATCAGTGAAACGGGGGGCAGCAGAGGTTCATCCGGGGAGCTGTTTTTT. Its translation is CAISETGGSRGSSGELFF.